The 24 T cell receptor beta chains reported below all come from one sample, sequenced in a study of T cell repertoires in cytomegalovirus infection. TCRdb analysed the reads with MiXCR anew, one entry per CDR3 protein. Among some 400,000 distinct CDR3 sequences listed, approximately 18% were seen once. The material sequenced was PBMCs. The receptor set was obtained from a human donor in good health (CMV status not recorded). Some clones in this sample may be carry-over from other donors' samples.

This clonotype was observed at least ten times. The chain employs TRBV6-2 or TRBV6-3 and TRBJ2-5; 9 bases are a match to TRBD2. Germline V gives CDR1 MNHEY, CDR2 SVGEGT. Trimming cost V 8 bases and J 4 bases; bases outside gene matches: 8. The CDR3 is 14 residues long. The CDR3 region is CASRIAGVGETQYF. CDR3 coding DNA: TGTGCCAGCCGAATAGCGGGAGTAGGAGAGACCCAGTACTTC.

In this sample, this clonotype turned up a few times. The chain is built from TRBV20-1 and TRBJ1-5, with TRBD1 matching 7 bases. V gave up 6 bases and J gave up 6 bases; unmatched junction bases: 8. CDR3 size: 13 residues. The germline CDR1 and CDR2 sequences are DFQATT and SNEGSKA (reference sequence). CDR3 sequence: CSASTGDGQPQHF. The CDR3 DNA sequence: TGCAGTGCGTCTACAGGGGATGGTCAGCCCCAGCATTTT.

The chain couples TRBV2 to TRBJ1-3, with D tentatively TRBD1 (6 bases). This CDR3 region has 15 residues. Trimming left V 6 bases short and J 4 bases short, with 16 bases between. Germline assignment: CDR1 SNHLY and CDR2 FYNNEI. CDR3 in amino acids: CASRPRSGAGNTIYF. The CDR3 nucleotides are TGTGCCAGCAGACCAAGGTCAGGGGCCGGAAACACCATATATTTT.

This clonotype showed up many times. This chain uses TRBV20-1 with TRBJ2-3; 8 nucleotides align to TRBD1. The germline gives CDR1 DFQATT, CDR2 SNEGSKA (reference sequence). V trimming: 4 bases; J trimming: 2 bases; junction bases outside the gene matches: 8. The CDR3 consists of 15 residues. The CDR3 here is CSATPRGLNTDTQYF. As DNA, the CDR3 is TGCAGTGCTACCCCCAGGGGGCTGAACACAGATACGCAGTATTTT.

This clonotype was seen ten or more times. The genes are TRBV7-2 and TRBJ2-5; 10 nucleotides align to TRBD2. Trimming cost V 0 bases and J 5 bases; bases outside gene matches: 9. This CDR3 spans 17 amino acids. From germline, CDR1 is SGHTA and CDR2 FQGNSA. CDR3 bases: TGTGCCAGCAGCTTAGCGATAAGCGGGGGGGCGGGGGAGACCCAGTACTTC. Translated, it gives CASSLAISGGAGETQYF.

The J gene is TRBJ2-5, the V gene TRBV20-1; D tentatively reads TRBD1 or TRBD2 (5 bases each). The V and J ends lost 7 bases and 5 bases respectively, with 20 bases between them. The germline CDR1 and CDR2 sequences are DFQATT and SNEGSKA (reference sequence). This CDR3 contains 14 residues. CDR3 DNA: TGCAGTGGAGGGTTGGTCAGGGCCGGGGAGACCCAGTACTTC. This translates into CSGGLVRAGETQYF.

This clonotype was counted a few times. The chain carries TRBV2 and TRBJ1-1; 8 bases are shared with TRBD1. Germline V gene data show CDR1 as SNHLY and CDR2 as FYNNEI. Trimming cost V 5 bases and J 11 bases; bases outside gene matches: 16. The CDR3 has 15 residues. The DNA of the CDR3 is TGTGCCAGCAGTCCGGACAGGGCATGGGCCCATGGGGCTTTCTTT. The encoded protein is CASSPDRAWAHGAFF.

This clonotype has only a few counts. The chain joins TRBV20-1 to TRBJ2-1, with TRBD2 matching 9 bases. CDR3 size: 14 residues. Germline V gene data show CDR1 as DFQATT and CDR2 as SNEGSKA (reference sequence). Trimming at V came to 6 bases and at J to 5 bases, leaving 8 bases not matched to a gene. CDR3 DNA sequence: TGCAGTGCCCCTAGCGGGATGGTCGACAATGAGCAGTTCTTC. It codes for CSAPSGMVDNEQFF.

This clonotype was seen ten or more times. The V call is TRBV27, the J call TRBJ2-7; 8 bases map to TRBD2. The CDR3 is made up of 16 amino acids. J was trimmed by 0 bases and V by 0 bases; bases with no gene match: 4. Germline V gene lookup returns CDR1 MNHEY and CDR2 SMNVEV (reference sequence). The CDR3 region has the DNA TGTGCCAGCAGTTTATCAGGACTAGCTAGCTCCTACGAGCAGTACTTC. This sequence encodes CASSLSGLASSYEQYF.

This clonotype was picked up a small number of times. The gene calls are TRBV11-2 and TRBJ2-1; the D gene is possibly TRBD2 (7 bases). The CDR3 has 18 amino acids. Trimming cost V 3 bases and J 6 bases, with 24 bases left between them. CDR1 SGHAT and CDR2 FQNNGV come from the germline V gene. The DNA for the CDR3 is TGTGCCAGCAGCTTCATTAGGGGGGGACTTCTAGGGGTCAATGAGCAGTTCTTC. Translation gives CASSFIRGGLLGVNEQFF.

This clonotype has a handful of counts. The rearrangement joins TRBV7-2 to TRBJ2-7; possibly TRBD2 for D (6 bases). The CDR3 is 15 amino acids. V was trimmed by 3 bases and J by 1 base, leaving 13 bases between them. The germline V gene encodes CDR1 SGHTA and CDR2 FQGNSA. The DNA of the CDR3 is TGTGCCAGCAGCTTTTTTGTGGGAGGTTCCTACGAGCAGTACTTC. This translates into CASSFFVGGSYEQYF.

This clonotype occurred a few times. The chain uses TRBV2 and TRBJ2-1, with D unclear. There are 12 residues in the CDR3. CDR1 is SNHLY and CDR2 is FYNNEI in the germline V gene. The germline V and J ends were trimmed by 7 bases and 2 bases, with 6 bases remaining between them. The CDR3 coding sequence is TGTGCCAGCACTACGGCCTACAATGAGCAGTTCTTC. Protein: CASTTAYNEQFF.

The chain joins TRBV29-1 to TRBJ2-1; 7 bases are a match to TRBD2. Germline V CDR1 and CDR2: SQVTM, ANQGSEA. The CDR3 consists of 15 residues. Trimming took 4 bases from V and 3 from J; bases not matched to a gene: 9. In nucleotides, the CDR3 is TGCAGCGTTGTGTTGGGGGGGGTCCACTACAATGAGCAGTTCTTC. It yields the protein CSVVLGGVHYNEQFF.

Worth noting for this clonotype: The germline gene is not matched at one end of the junction; a read error may be the cause. CDR3 DNA sequence: TGTGCCAGCAGTGAAATAGGGACAGGGGGTATTAACCATGGCTACACCTTC. This codes for CASSEIGTGGINHGYTF. V gene TRBV28 combines with J gene TRBJ1-2; 11 bases are a match to TRBD1. This CDR3 is 17 amino acids long. Germline V gene lookup returns CDR1 MDHEN and CDR2 SYDVKM.

Notes on this clonotype: A much larger clone differs from this one at a single base, so this may be a read error. The chain links TRBV7-4 to TRBJ1-5; D may be TRBD1 (5 bases). The CDR3 length is 12 residues. In germline, CDR1 is SGHVT, CDR2 SQSDAQ. CDR3: CASRLGVQPQHF. The CDR3 nucleotides read TGTGCCAGCAGATTAGGGGTTCAGCCCCAGCATTTT.

The chain links TRBV6-6 to TRBJ2-7, with a weak D call TRBD2 (5 bases). This CDR3 spans 16 amino acids. V shed 2 bases and J shed 3 bases, with 17 bases lying between them. Germline-derived CDR1 and CDR2 are MNHNY and SVGAGI (reference sequence). The CDR3, as DNA: TGTGCCAGCAGTTACAATCCACGGCAGGAGGACTACGAGCAGTACTTC. Protein: CASSYNPRQEDYEQYF.

This clonotype has a handful of counts. CDR3 sequence reads: CSASPTSGIPWDEQFF. The CDR3, as DNA: TGCAGTGCTAGTCCGACTAGCGGGATCCCCTGGGATGAGCAGTTCTTC. The chain combines TRBV20-1 with TRBJ2-1; TRBD2 aligns across 11 bases. V lost 3 bases, J lost 8 bases, and 12 bases stayed unmatched. This CDR3 region has 16 residues. The V gene's germline CDR1 is DFQATT and CDR2 SNEGSKA (reference sequence).

As concerns this clonotype: The junction departs from the called germline gene at one end, perhaps through a read error. The chain combines TRBV15 with TRBJ2-3, with 12 positions matching TRBD2. The CDR3 consists of 14 residues. CDR1 is LNHNV, CDR2 YYDKDF, per germline (reference sequence). The CDR3, as DNA: TGTGCCACCAGCAGAGCCAGGGAGACTAGCGGGGGTGATTTT. Translating it yields CATSRARETSGGDF.

This clonotype has a count of ten or more. This chain connects TRBV28 to TRBJ2-4; tentative D call: TRBD1 (5 bases). V was shortened by 2 bases and J by 1 base, with 9 bases between the two germline ends. The CDR3 runs 15 residues. Germline V gene sequence: CDR1 MDHEN, CDR2 SYDVKM. Written as DNA, the CDR3 is TGTGCCAGCAGTTTACTACCAGGGGCCAAAAACATTCAGTACTTC. This encodes CASSLLPGAKNIQYF.

J is TRBJ2-2 and V is TRBV27, with D uncertain. This CDR3 is 13 amino acids long. Germline-derived CDR1 and CDR2 are MNHEY and SMNVEV (reference sequence). Trimming took off 5 bases at V and 4 bases at J, with 8 bases between the two ends. CDR3: CASSPWGTGELFF. The CDR3 bases are TGTGCCAGCAGTCCGTGGGGCACCGGGGAGCTGTTTTTT.

This clonotype was seen a few times. The chain joins TRBV27 to TRBJ2-3; tentatively, D is TRBD1 (5 bases). The CDR3 contains 16 residues. V lost 7 bases, J lost 1 base, and 18 bases lay in between. Germline assignment: CDR1 MNHEY and CDR2 SMNVEV (reference sequence). Here the CDR3 reads CASTPGPGYGTDTQYF. CDR3 bases: TGTGCCAGCACCCCAGGCCCAGGGTATGGCACAGATACGCAGTATTTT.

On this clonotype itself: This clone may be a read error of a much larger clone one base away. V gene TRBV7-6 combines with J gene TRBJ2-7; no firm D call. The V end was cut by 7 bases, the J end by 6 bases, with 13 bases between. CDR1 and CDR2 from the germline V gene are SGHVS and FNYEAQ. The CDR3 is 12 amino acids. CDR3 amino acids: CASTMDDSEQYF. The DNA for the CDR3 is TGTGCCAGCACCATGGATGACTCCGAGCAGTACTTC. The full variable domain, in which reference TRBV7-6 and TRBJ2-7 provide the parts outside the CDR3, is GAGVSQSPRYKVTKRGQDVALRCDPISGHVSLYWYRQALGQGPEFLTYFNYEAQQDKSGLPNDRFSAERPEGSISTLTIQRTEQRDSAMYRCASTMDDSEQYFGPGTRLTVT.

There are a few counts of this clonotype. The chain employs TRBV6-2 or TRBV6-3 and TRBJ2-1, with D unresolved. Trimming pared 4 bases from V and 13 bases from J, leaving 14 bases between. CDR1 MNHEY and CDR2 SVGEGT come from the germline V gene. This CDR3 is 12 amino acids long. The CDR3 DNA sequence: TGTGCCAGCAGTTCCACGGCTTCCGGTCAGTTCTTC. It encodes CASSSTASGQFF.

At least ten counts were recorded for this clonotype. The J gene is TRBJ2-7, the V gene TRBV7-6, with 9 bases aligning to TRBD2. This CDR3 comprises 17 residues. Germline loops: CDR1 SGHVS, CDR2 FNYEAQ. The trim removed 5 bases at V and 4 bases at J, leaving 15 bases unmatched. The CDR3 DNA reads TGTGCCAGCAGCATCCAGAGGGCGGGAGGGATTTATTACGAGCAGTACTTC. Residues: CASSIQRAGGIYYEQYF.